The 14 T cell receptor beta chains below come from one sample, sequenced in a study of OX40 agonist ivuxolimab in advanced cancers. The method was the immunoSEQ multiplex PCR assay. The table comes from immuneACCESS by way of TCRdb, which keeps in-frame sequences with V and J called. Part of the clones is missing from these tables; in studies checked, under half for an unresolved V gene and the rest for unknown reasons. For this sample the table gives some 81,000 clones, of which approximately 83% were detected only once. The ten largest clonotypes hold 2% of the sample. Source: CD4+ or CD8+ T cells sorted from blood, taken in a trial of the OX40 agonist ivuxolimab. Receptors originate from an adult with an advanced solid tumor such as melanoma, head and neck, liver or kidney cancer.

The chain carries TRBV4-3 and TRBJ1-6; D is ambiguous. The CDR3 spans 15 residues. Germline CDR1 reads LGHNA; CDR2 reads YSLEER. Trimming shortened V by 0 bases and J by 7 bases, and 10 bases separated the two germline ends. The DNA of the CDR3 is TGCGCCAGCAGCCAAGATAACGGAAAAAATTCACCCCTCCACTTT. This sequence encodes CASSQDNGKNSPLHF.

The V gene is TRBV10-1, the J gene TRBJ1-5, with 7 bases lining up with TRBD1. V lost 7 bases, J lost 9 bases, and 9 bases stayed unmatched. CDR1 WNHNN and CDR2 SYGVQD come from the germline V gene (reference sequence). This CDR3 is built from 13 residues. The CDR3 is CASTRDSTSPQHF. CDR3 coding DNA: TGCGCCAGCACCCGGGACAGCACGTCGCCCCAGCATTTT.

This CDR3 is CASSQARQGARNTEAFF. CDR3 nucleotide sequence: TGCGCCAGCAGCCAAGCCAGACAGGGGGCGCGGAACACTGAAGCTTTCTTT. This chain uses TRBV4-1 with TRBJ1-1, with TRBD1 matching over 10 bases. The V and J ends lost 1 base and 1 base, in that order; junction bases with no gene match: 6. The CDR3 extends over 17 amino acids. Per germline, CDR1 MGHRA and CDR2 YSYEKL.

A few counts support this clone. The DNA of the CDR3 is TGTGCCAGCAGCTCTACAGGGTTGAACACCGGGGAGCTGTTTTTT. The encoded protein is CASSSTGLNTGELFF. The V and J genes are TRBV7-3 and TRBJ2-2, with D possibly matching TRBD1 (6 bases). Per germline, CDR1 SGHTA and CDR2 FQGTGA. V was pared by 4 bases and J by 1 base, with 10 bases between. The CDR3 loop spans 15 amino acids.

The chain carries TRBV28 and TRBJ2-7; D gene uncertain. The CDR3 is 16 amino acids. V was trimmed by 4 bases and J by 0 bases, leaving 16 bases between them. Germline CDR1 reads MDHEN; CDR2 reads SYDVKM. CDR3 loop: CASSSTRRWSSYEQYF. The CDR3 nucleotides are TGTGCCAGCAGTTCCACCAGACGGTGGAGCTCCTACGAGCAGTACTTC.

The chain employs TRBV5-1 and TRBJ2-5; 12 nucleotides line up with TRBD2. The CDR3 totals 17 residues. The V gene's germline CDR1 is SGHRS and CDR2 YFSETQ. Trimming removed 4 bases from V and 4 bases from J; junction bases left unmatched: 11. The CDR3 DNA sequence: TGCGCCAGCAGCACCAGCCCTAGCGGGGGGGCCTCAGAGACCCAGTACTTC. Translated: CASSTSPSGGASETQYF.

The chain is built from TRBV7-9 and TRBJ2-3; 7 positions match TRBD1. J was trimmed by 4 bases and V by 5 bases; bases with no gene match: 9. Germline CDR1 and CDR2: SEHNR and FQNEAQ (reference sequence). The CDR3 runs to 15 residues. This CDR3 is CASSPPQGWSDTQYF. CDR3 nucleotide sequence: TGTGCCAGCAGCCCCCCACAGGGGTGGTCAGATACGCAGTATTTT. Variable domain in full (rest from reference TRBV7-9 and TRBJ2-3): DTGVSQNPRHKITKRGQNVTFRCDPISEHNRLYWYRQTLGQGPEFLTYFQNEAQLEKSRLLSDRFSAERPKGSFSTLEIQRTEQGDSAMYLCASSPPQGWSDTQYFGPGTRLTVL.

This chain connects TRBV5-1 to TRBJ1-3; no clear D gene. With 1 base removed from V and 4 bases from J, the gap between germline ends came to 12 bases. This CDR3 region has 15 residues. Germline V CDR1 and CDR2: SGHRS, YFSETQ. CDR3 sequence: CASSLPRAGGNTIYF. The CDR3 DNA is TGCGCCAGCAGCTTGCCTCGGGCAGGAGGAAACACCATATATTTT.

The J gene is TRBJ1-1, the V gene TRBV10-3; D call uncertain. The ends were cut back, 3 bases at V and 1 base at J, with 15 bases in the middle. The CDR3 extends over 16 amino acids. Germline lookup yields CDR1 ENHRY and CDR2 SYGVKD. CDR3 nucleotide sequence: TGTGCCATCAGTGACTTCCCTACAGCTTCGAACACTGAAGCTTTCTTT. It codes for CAISDFPTASNTEAFF.

The chain links TRBV6-1 to TRBJ1-1; 8 positions agree with TRBD1. CDR1 is MNHNS, CDR2 SASEGT, per germline. After removal of 4 bases from V and 7 bases from J, the junction contained 11 bases not matched to a gene. The CDR3 sequence is 15 residues long. The CDR3 reads CASSVMMSGTGEAFF. Written as DNA, the CDR3 is TGTGCCAGCAGTGTTATGATGTCCGGGACAGGTGAAGCTTTCTTT.

This rearrangement joins TRBV5-4 to TRBJ2-1; D possibly corresponds to TRBD2 (6 bases). V was cut by 6 bases and J by 10 bases, with 14 bases left in between. Germline CDR1 is SGHNT and CDR2 is YYREEE (reference sequence). The CDR3 is 12 amino acids. The CDR3 region is CASTLGGREQFF. The DNA for the CDR3 is TGTGCCAGCACCCTGGGGGGTCGGGAGCAGTTCTTC.

The V and J genes are TRBV7-9 and TRBJ2-3, with D perhaps TRBD1 or TRBD2 (7 bases each). V was trimmed by 3 bases and J by 6 bases, leaving 16 bases between them. The CDR3 length is 15 residues. In germline, CDR1 is SEHNR, CDR2 FQNEAQ (reference sequence). This chain's CDR3 is CASSFFQGGGDTQYF. The CDR3 bases are TGTGCCAGCAGCTTTTTTCAGGGAGGGGGCGATACGCAGTATTTT.

This clone turned up a few times. V gene TRBV7-8 combines with J gene TRBJ1-2; 7 bases agree with TRBD1. The CDR3 loop spans 14 amino acids. CDR1 is SGHVS, CDR2 FQNEAQ, per germline. V lost 3 bases to trimming and J lost 4 bases; unmatched junction nucleotides: 5. This CDR3 is CASSFDRAVYGYTF. DNA of the CDR3: TGTGCCAGCAGCTTTGACAGGGCCGTCTATGGCTACACCTTC.

The chain recombines TRBV28 with TRBJ1-2; D not resolved. Germline CDR1 and CDR2: MDHEN and SYDVKM. Trimming removed 6 bases at V and 8 bases at J, with 7 bases between. This CDR3 is built from 10 residues. The CDR3 protein is CASSQPGYTF. The DNA for the CDR3 is TGTGCCAGCAGCCAACCAGGCTACACCTTC.